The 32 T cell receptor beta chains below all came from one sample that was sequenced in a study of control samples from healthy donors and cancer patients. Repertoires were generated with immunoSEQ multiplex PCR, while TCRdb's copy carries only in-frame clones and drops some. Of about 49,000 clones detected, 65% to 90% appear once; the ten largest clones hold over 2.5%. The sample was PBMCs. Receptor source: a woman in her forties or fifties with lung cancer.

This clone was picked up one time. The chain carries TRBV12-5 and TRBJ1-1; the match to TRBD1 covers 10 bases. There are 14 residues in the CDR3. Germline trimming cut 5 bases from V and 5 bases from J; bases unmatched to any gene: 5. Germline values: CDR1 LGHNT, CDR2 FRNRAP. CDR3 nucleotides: TGTGCTAGTGGTCCCTGGACAGGGGGAACTGAAGCTTTCTTT. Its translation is CASGPWTGGTEAFF.

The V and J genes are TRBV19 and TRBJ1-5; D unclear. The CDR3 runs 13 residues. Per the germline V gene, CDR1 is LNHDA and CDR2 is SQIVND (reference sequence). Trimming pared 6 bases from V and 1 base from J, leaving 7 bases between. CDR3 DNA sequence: TGTGCCAGTAGGAGCTTCAGCAATCAGCCCCAGCATTTT. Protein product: CASRSFSNQPQHF.

The CDR3 DNA follows: TGCGCCAGCAGCTTACGGGGTTCTGGGACTGAAGCTTTCTTT. It is translated as CASSLRGSGTEAFF. This sequence joins TRBV5-1 and TRBJ1-1; D gene uncertain. The V gene lost 2 bases and the J gene lost 5 bases, with 13 bases spanning the gap. Germline V lookup: CDR1 SGHRS, CDR2 YFSETQ. The CDR3 length is 14 residues.

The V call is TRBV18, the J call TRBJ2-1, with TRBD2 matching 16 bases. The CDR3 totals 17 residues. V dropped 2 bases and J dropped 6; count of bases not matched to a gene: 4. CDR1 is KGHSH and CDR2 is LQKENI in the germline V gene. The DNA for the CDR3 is TGTGCCAGCTCACCAGGGACTAGCGGGGGGGCCCCCAATGAGCAGTTCTTC. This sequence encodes CASSPGTSGGAPNEQFF.

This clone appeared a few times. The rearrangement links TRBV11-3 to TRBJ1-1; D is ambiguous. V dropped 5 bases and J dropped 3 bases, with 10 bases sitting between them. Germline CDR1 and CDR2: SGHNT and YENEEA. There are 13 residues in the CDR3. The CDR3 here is CASSHRRDTEAFF. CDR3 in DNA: TGTGCCAGCAGCCACCGACGGGACACTGAAGCTTTCTTT.

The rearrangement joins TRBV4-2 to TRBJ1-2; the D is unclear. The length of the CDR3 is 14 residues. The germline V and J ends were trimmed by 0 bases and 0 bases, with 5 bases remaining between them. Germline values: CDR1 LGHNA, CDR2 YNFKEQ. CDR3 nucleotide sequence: TGTGCCAGCAGCCAAGAACACCCTAACTATGGCTACACCTTC. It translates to CASSQEHPNYGYTF.

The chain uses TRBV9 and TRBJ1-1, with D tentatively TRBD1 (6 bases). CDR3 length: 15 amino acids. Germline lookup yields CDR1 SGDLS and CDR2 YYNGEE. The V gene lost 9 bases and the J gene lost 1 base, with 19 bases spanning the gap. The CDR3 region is CATTPGADGNTEAFF. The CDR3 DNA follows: TGTGCCACCACGCCAGGGGCAGATGGGAACACTGAAGCTTTCTTT. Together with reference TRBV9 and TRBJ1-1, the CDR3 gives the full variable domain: DSGVTQTPKHLITATGQRVTLRCSPRSGDLSVYWYQQSLDQGLQFLIQYYNGEERAKGNILERFSAQQFPDLHSELNLSSLELGDSALYFCATTPGADGNTEAFFGQGTRLTVV.

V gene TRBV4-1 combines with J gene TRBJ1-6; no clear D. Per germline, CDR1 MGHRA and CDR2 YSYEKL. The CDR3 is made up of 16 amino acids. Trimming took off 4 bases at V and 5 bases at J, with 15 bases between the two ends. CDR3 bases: TGCGCCAGCAGCCCCTCGAAGCTTTCGAATAATTCACCCCTCCACTTT. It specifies CASSPSKLSNNSPLHF.

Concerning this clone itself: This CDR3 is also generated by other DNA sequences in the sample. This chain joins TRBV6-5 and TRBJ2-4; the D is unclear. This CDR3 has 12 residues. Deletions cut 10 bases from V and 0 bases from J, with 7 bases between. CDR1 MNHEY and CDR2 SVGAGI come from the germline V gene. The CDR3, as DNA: TGTGCCACAAGACTAGCCAAAAACATTCAGTACTTC. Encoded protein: CATRLAKNIQYF.

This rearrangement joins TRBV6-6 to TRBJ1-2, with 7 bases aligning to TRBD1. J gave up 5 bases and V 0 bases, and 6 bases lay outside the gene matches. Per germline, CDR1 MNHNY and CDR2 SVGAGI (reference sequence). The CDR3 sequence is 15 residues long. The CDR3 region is CASSYSPGGSYGYTF. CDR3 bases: TGTGCCAGCAGTTACTCCCCAGGGGGTTCGTATGGCTACACCTTC.

The CDR3 nucleotides read TGTGCCAGCAGTTCCGGGACAGGGGACACCGGGGAGCTGTTTTTT. Its protein product is CASSSGTGDTGELFF. The chain carries TRBV28 and TRBJ2-2; TRBD1 matches at 10 bases. With V trimmed by 4 bases and J by 3 bases, 2 bases remained unmatched. Germline V gene data show CDR1 as MDHEN and CDR2 as SYDVKM. The CDR3 consists of 15 residues.

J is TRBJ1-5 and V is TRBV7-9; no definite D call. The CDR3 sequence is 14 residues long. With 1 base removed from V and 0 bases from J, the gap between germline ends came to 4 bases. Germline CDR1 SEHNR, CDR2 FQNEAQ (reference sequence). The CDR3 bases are TGTGCCAGCAGCTTAGTGGATAGCAATCAGCCCCAGCATTTT. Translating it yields CASSLVDSNQPQHF.

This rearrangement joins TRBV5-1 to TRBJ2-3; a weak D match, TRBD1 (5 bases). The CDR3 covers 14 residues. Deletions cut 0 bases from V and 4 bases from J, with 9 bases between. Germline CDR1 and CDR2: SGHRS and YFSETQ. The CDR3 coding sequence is TGCGCCAGCAGCTTGGAGGGGAACGCAGATACGCAGTATTTT. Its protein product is CASSLEGNADTQYF.

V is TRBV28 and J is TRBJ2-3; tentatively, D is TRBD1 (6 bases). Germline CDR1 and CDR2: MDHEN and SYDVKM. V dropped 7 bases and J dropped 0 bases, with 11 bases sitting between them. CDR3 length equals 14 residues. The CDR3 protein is CASIDRSSTDTQYF. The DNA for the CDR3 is TGTGCCAGCATCGACAGGTCTAGCACAGATACGCAGTATTTT.

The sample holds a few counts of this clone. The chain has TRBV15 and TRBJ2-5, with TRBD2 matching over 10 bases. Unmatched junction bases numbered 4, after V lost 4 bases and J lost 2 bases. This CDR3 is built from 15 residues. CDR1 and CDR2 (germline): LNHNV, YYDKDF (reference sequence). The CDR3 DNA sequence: TGTGCCACCAGCACTAGCGGGGGCGGGCAAGAGACCCAGTACTTC. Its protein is CATSTSGGGQETQYF.

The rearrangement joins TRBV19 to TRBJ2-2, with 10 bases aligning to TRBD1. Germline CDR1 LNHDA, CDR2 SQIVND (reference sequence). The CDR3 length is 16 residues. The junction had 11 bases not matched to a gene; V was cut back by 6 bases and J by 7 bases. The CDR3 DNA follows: TGTGCCAGTAGCTTAACCGGGACAGGGGTTGTCGGGGAGCTGTTTTTT. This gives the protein CASSLTGTGVVGELFF.

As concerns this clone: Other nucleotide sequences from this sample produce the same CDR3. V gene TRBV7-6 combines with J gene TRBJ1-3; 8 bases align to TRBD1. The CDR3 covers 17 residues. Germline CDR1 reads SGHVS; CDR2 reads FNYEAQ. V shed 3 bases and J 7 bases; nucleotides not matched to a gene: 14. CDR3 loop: CASSFQGAGVGRNTIYF. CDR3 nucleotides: TGTGCCAGCAGCTTCCAGGGGGCAGGGGTGGGTCGGAACACCATATATTTT.

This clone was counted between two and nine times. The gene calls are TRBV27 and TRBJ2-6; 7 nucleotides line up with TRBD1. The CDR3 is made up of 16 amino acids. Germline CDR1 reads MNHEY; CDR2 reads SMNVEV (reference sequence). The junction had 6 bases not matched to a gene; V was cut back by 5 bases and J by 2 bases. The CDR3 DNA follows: TGTGCCAGCAGTGCCCTAACAGGGGCTGGGGCCAACGTCCTGACTTTC. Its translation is CASSALTGAGANVLTF.

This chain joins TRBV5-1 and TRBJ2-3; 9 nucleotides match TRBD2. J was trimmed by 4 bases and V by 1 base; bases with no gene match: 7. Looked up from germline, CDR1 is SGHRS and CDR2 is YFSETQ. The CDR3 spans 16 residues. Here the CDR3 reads CASSLIAGGPSDTQYF. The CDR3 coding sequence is TGCGCCAGCAGCTTGATCGCGGGGGGGCCTTCAGATACGCAGTATTTT.

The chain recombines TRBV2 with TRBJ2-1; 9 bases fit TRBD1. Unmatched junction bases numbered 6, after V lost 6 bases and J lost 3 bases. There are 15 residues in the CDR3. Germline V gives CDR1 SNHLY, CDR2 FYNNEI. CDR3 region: CASSGGQGLYNEQFF. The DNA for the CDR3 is TGTGCCAGCAGCGGGGGACAGGGCCTCTACAATGAGCAGTTCTTC.

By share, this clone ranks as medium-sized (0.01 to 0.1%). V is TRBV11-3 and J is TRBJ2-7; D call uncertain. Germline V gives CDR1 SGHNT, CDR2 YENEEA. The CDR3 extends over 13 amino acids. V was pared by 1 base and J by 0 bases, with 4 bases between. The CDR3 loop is CASSLGNSYEQYF. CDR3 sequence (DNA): TGTGCCAGCAGCTTAGGAAACTCCTACGAGCAGTACTTC.

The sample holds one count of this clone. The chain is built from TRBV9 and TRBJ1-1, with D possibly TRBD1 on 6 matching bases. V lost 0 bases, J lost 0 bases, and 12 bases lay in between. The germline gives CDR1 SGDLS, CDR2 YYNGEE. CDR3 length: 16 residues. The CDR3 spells CASSVGGGAMNTEAFF. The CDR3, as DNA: TGTGCCAGCAGCGTAGGAGGGGGGGCGATGAACACTGAAGCTTTCTTT.

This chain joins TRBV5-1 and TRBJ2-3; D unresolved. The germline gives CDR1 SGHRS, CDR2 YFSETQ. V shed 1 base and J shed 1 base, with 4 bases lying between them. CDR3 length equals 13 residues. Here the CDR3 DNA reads TGCGCCAGCAGCTTGATCGGCACAGATACGCAGTATTTT. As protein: CASSLIGTDTQYF.

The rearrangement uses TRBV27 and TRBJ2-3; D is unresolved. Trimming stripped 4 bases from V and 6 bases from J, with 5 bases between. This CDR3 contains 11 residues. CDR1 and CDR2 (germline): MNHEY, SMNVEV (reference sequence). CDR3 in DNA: TGTGCCAGCAGTTCCGCGGATACGCAGTATTTT. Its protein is CASSSADTQYF.

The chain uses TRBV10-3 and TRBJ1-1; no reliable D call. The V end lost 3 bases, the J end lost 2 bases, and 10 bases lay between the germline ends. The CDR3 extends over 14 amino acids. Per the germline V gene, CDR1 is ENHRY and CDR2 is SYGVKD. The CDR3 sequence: CAISDFGGNTEAFF. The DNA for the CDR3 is TGTGCCATCAGTGATTTCGGTGGTAACACTGAAGCTTTCTTT.

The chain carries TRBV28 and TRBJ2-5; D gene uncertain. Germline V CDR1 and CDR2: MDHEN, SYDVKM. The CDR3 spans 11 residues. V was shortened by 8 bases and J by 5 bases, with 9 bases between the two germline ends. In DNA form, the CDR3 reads TGTGCCAGCTCCGAAGCGGAGACCCAGTACTTC. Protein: CASSEAETQYF.

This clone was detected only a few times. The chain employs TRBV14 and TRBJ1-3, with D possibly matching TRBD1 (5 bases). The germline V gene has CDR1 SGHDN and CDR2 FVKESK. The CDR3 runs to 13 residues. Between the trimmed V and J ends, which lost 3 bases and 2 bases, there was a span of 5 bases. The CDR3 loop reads CASSQGAGNTIYF. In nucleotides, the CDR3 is TGTGCCAGCAGCCAGGGGGCTGGAAACACCATATATTTT.

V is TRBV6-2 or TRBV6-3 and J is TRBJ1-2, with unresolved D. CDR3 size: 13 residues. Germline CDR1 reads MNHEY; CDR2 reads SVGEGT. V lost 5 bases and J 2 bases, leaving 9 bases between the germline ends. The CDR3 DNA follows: TGTGCCAGCAGTCTACCAGCAAACTATGGCTACACCTTC. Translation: CASSLPANYGYTF.

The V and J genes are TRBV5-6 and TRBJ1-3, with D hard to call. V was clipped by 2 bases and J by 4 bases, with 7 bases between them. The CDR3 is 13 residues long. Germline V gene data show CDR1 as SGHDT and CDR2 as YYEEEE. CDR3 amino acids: CASSLGNGNTIYF. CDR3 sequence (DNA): TGTGCCAGCAGCTTAGGCAACGGAAACACCATATATTTT.

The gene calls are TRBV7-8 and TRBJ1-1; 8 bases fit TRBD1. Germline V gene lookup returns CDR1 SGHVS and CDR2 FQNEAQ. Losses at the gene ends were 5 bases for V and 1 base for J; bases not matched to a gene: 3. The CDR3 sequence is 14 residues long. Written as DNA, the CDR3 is TGTGCCAGCAGCCTGGACAGGGCGAACACTGAAGCTTTCTTT. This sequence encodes CASSLDRANTEAFF.

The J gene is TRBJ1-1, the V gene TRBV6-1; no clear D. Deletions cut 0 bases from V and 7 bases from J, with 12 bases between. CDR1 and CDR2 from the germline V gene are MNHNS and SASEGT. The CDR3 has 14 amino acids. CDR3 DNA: TGTGCCAGCAGTGAAGCAAGGGATAGTGGTGAAGCTTTCTTT. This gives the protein CASSEARDSGEAFF.

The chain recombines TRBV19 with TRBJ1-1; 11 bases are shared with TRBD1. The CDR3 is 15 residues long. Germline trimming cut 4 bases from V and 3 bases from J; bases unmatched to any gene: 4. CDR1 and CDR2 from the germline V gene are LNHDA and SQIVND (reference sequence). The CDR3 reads CASSRTGGTYTEAFF. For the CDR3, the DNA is TGTGCCAGTAGTAGGACAGGGGGCACTTACACTGAAGCTTTCTTT.